This TCR beta chain appears in the sequencing data of a study of blood T cells in healthy people across ages. Combining a sample-barcoded 5' primer with a J-beta primer mix, a second PCR ran for 7 to 11 cycles. Each CDR3 protein is one row after TCRdb ran MiXCR on the 5' RACE reads. This table holds about 1.4 million distinct CDR3 sequences, approximately 63% found once. Approximately 9.2 milliliters was the volume of peripheral blood drawn from each donor. Whole-study findings and limits: A roughly linear age-dependent decrease characterized TCR beta diversity per million T cells.

This clonotype was detected only a few times. Its target is not known. This CDR3 comprises 13 residues. The V gene's germline CDR1 is MGHRA and CDR2 YSYEKL. With 1 base removed from V and 5 bases from J, the gap between germline ends came to 9 bases. V is TRBV4-1 and J is TRBJ2-7, with unresolved D. The receptor comes from a man in his late teens or twenties in good health. The sequenced sample was blood. CDR3 nucleotides: TGCGCCAGCAGCCAAGTTAGTCGGGACGAGCAGTACTTC. It codes for CASSQVSRDEQYF.